The T cell receptor (beta chain) described here comes from a study of T cells in Graves' hyperthyroidism and ophthalmopathy. General study results and limits: Through a model of 13 V-J features, ophthalmopathy was separated from stable hyperthyroidism.

This clonotype was counted ten times or more. Its specificity is unknown. Newly diagnosed hyperthyroidism, duration under 2 months, in patients aged 18 to 65. Lactation, pregnancy, other autoimmune disease or uncontrolled infection led to exclusion of patients. Using over 8.5 ml of fresh peripheral blood, PBMCs were prepared. V gave up 8 bases and J gave up 3 bases, with 23 bases separating them. The germline gives CDR1 MNHEY, CDR2 SMNVEV (reference sequence). The CDR3 covers 17 residues. The source material, RNA transcripts, was used to amplify TCR beta CDR3 regions. A set of HTBI primers served as the primers for a first-round RT-PCR of the TCR CDR3. TCRdb reanalysed the multiplex PCR reads using MiXCR and keeps one entry per CDR3 protein. The data show about 480,000 distinct CDR3 sequences, approximately 15% seen once.

Sequenced material: blood. The sequence derives from a woman aged 18-30 years with Graves' hyperthyroidism. The chain carries TRBV27 and TRBJ2-1; maybe TRBD1 (6 bases). The chain's CDR3 is CASRMGPGQNIYNEQFF. The CDR3 DNA reads as TGTGCCAGCCGAATGGGGCCCGGACAGAATATCTACAATGAGCAGTTCTTC.